This TCR beta chain was recovered during a study of blood T cell repertoires in COVID-19. Overall study context: Samples came from the United States, Italy and Spain, spanning acute and convalescent COVID-19.

Study processing details: Reference gene primer amplification yielded estimated nucleated cell counts. Produced via immunoSEQ multiplex PCR; TCRdb's table is partial and in-frame only. The V and J calls and clone size come from that table; D and trimming were worked out from the DNA. The table shows around 90,000 clones, with around four fifths occurring only once. V lost 6 bases and J 6 bases, leaving 18 bases between the germline ends. The V gene's germline CDR1 is MDHEN and CDR2 SYDVKM. The CDR3 runs to 16 residues. Source material: peripheral blood. The sequence derives from a human donor in a cohort sampled during active COVID-19. This chain joins TRBV28 and TRBJ1-6; the D gene is possibly TRBD1 (5 bases). The chain's CDR3 is CASSPPHDSFNSPLHF. The CDR3 region has the DNA TGTGCCAGCAGCCCCCCTCACGACAGTTTTAATTCACCCCTCCACTTT.